The 25 T cell receptor beta chains below come from one sample, sequenced in a study of cytomegalovirus exposure and HLA in healthy donors. PCR primers comprised 60 Vbeta and 13 Jbeta primers. Sequenced by immunoSEQ multiplex PCR; TCRdb stores in-frame clones only, minus some. The sample carries more than 150,000 clones, approximately 80% recorded once. The sequenced material came from PBMCs. Receptor source: a woman younger than 45 in good health and CMV-seropositive.

The chain couples TRBV19 to TRBJ1-4; D remains ambiguous. Trimming took 4 bases from V and 8 from J, leaving 20 bases between them. This CDR3 comprises 16 residues. Germline values: CDR1 LNHDA, CDR2 SQIVND (reference sequence). The CDR3 loop is CASSTPLDGIGEKLFF. CDR3 bases: TGTGCCAGTAGTACCCCATTGGACGGGATAGGCGAAAAACTGTTTTTT.

The genes are TRBV7-2 and TRBJ1-3; 9 nucleotides align to TRBD1. The germline gives CDR1 SGHTA, CDR2 FQGNSA. The CDR3 loop spans 16 amino acids. V shed 4 bases, J shed 1 base, and the junction held 5 bases outside the gene matches. The CDR3 here is CASSSDRGISGNTIYF. CDR3 nucleotides: TGTGCCAGCAGCTCCGACAGGGGGATATCTGGAAACACCATATATTTT.

The V call is TRBV10-3, the J call TRBJ2-3, with 7 bases that match TRBD2. CDR1 is ENHRY, CDR2 SYGVKD, per germline. This CDR3 contains 14 residues. J was trimmed by 5 bases and V by 8 bases; bases with no gene match: 10. CDR3 region: CAISNSWGGDTQYF. The DNA for the CDR3 is TGTGCCATCTCTAACAGTTGGGGGGGAGATACGCAGTATTTT.

The chain carries TRBV6-1 and TRBJ2-1; 7 bases map to TRBD2. Trimming at V came to 8 bases and at J to 8 bases, leaving 9 bases not matched to a gene. Germline V gene data show CDR1 as MNHNS and CDR2 as SASEGT. The CDR3 covers 13 residues. This chain's CDR3 is CASGRRELYEQFF. The CDR3 DNA sequence: TGTGCCAGCGGCCGGCGGGAGCTCTATGAGCAGTTCTTC.

V is TRBV5-1 and J is TRBJ1-4; 9 nucleotides match TRBD1. Germline V CDR1 and CDR2: SGHRS, YFSETQ. The length of the CDR3 is 16 residues. The junction had 15 bases not matched to a gene; V was cut back by 4 bases and J by 11 bases. CDR3 sequence: CASSMITSGTGRKLFF. DNA of the CDR3: TGCGCCAGCAGCATGATCACATCCGGGACAGGGCGGAAACTGTTTTTT.

The chain couples TRBV27 to TRBJ1-5; D is uncertain. In germline, CDR1 is MNHEY, CDR2 SMNVEV (reference sequence). V lost 3 bases, J lost 0 bases, and 12 bases lay in between. The CDR3 contains 16 residues. The DNA of the CDR3 is TGTGCCAGCAGTTTGGTGGGTACAGTTAGCAATCAGCCCCAGCATTTT. Translated, it gives CASSLVGTVSNQPQHF.

The chain uses TRBV6-1 and TRBJ2-3, with D possibly TRBD2 on 5 matching bases. Trimming cost V 2 bases and J 3 bases, with 12 bases left between them. Germline CDR1 MNHNS, CDR2 SASEGT. The CDR3 is 15 residues long. The CDR3 DNA reads TGTGCCAGCAGTGAAATCGGCCGGAGGACAGATACGCAGTATTTT. Translation: CASSEIGRRTDTQYF.

The V call is TRBV18, the J call TRBJ1-1; D is undetermined. Germline CDR1 is KGHSH and CDR2 is LQKENI. V lost 5 bases and J lost 4, with 14 bases in between. The CDR3 loop spans 14 amino acids. CDR3 in amino acids: CASSKEAGLTEAFF. The CDR3 region has the DNA TGTGCCAGCTCAAAAGAGGCGGGCCTCACTGAAGCTTTCTTT.

The chain links TRBV10-3 to TRBJ1-1, with a weak D call TRBD1 (6 bases). The CDR3 spans 16 residues. V dropped 2 bases and J dropped 4 bases, with 17 bases sitting between them. Germline V gene sequence: CDR1 ENHRY, CDR2 SYGVKD. The CDR3 spells CAISEPERGGPTEAFF. CDR3 sequence (DNA): TGTGCCATCAGTGAGCCGGAACGGGGGGGCCCCACTGAAGCTTTCTTT.

The chain joins TRBV2 to TRBJ2-2, with TRBD1 matching 7 bases. Germline assignment: CDR1 SNHLY and CDR2 FYNNEI. V shed 3 bases and J 8 bases; nucleotides not matched to a gene: 6. The CDR3 totals 14 residues. CDR3 nucleotides: TGTGCCAGCAGTGATCACAGGGGTAAAGGGGAGCTGTTTTTT. Amino acids: CASSDHRGKGELFF.

This rearrangement joins TRBV2 to TRBJ2-7; D might be TRBD1 (5 bases). The CDR3 sequence is 14 residues long. Per the germline V gene, CDR1 is SNHLY and CDR2 is FYNNEI. Trimming took 7 bases from V and 0 from J, leaving 13 bases between them. The CDR3: CASTYDSSSYEQYF. Here the CDR3 DNA reads TGTGCCAGCACCTATGACAGTAGCTCCTACGAGCAGTACTTC.

This CDR3 reads CASSIGDYAYEQYF. In DNA, the CDR3 is TGTGCCAGTAGTATCGGGGACTATGCCTACGAGCAGTACTTC. This chain links TRBV19 with TRBJ2-5; 7 bases map to TRBD2. The end of the DNA fits TRBJ2-7 better, so the J call may be wrong. CDR1 and CDR2 (germline): LNHDA, SQIVND (reference sequence). The CDR3 loop spans 14 amino acids.

The rearrangement uses TRBV6-1 and TRBJ1-2, with TRBD1 matching 7 bases. Trimming took 2 bases from V and 4 from J; bases not matched to a gene: 7. The CDR3 is 15 residues long. Germline assignment: CDR1 MNHNS and CDR2 SASEGT. The CDR3 region has the DNA TGTGCCAGCAGTGAATCCGTCGGGACAGTCTATGGCTACACCTTC. Protein product: CASSESVGTVYGYTF.

V usage is TRBV5-1 and J usage is TRBJ1-1, with a weak D call TRBD1 (6 bases). Trimming took off 4 bases at V and 0 bases at J, with 16 bases between the two ends. The CDR3 contains 16 residues. The germline CDR1 and CDR2 sequences are SGHRS and YFSETQ. The CDR3 DNA is TGCGCCAGCAGCCCCCCGGGACACGGGATGAACACTGAAGCTTTCTTT. This translates into CASSPPGHGMNTEAFF. The full variable domain, its missing parts supplied by reference TRBV5-1 and TRBJ1-1, is KAGVTQTPRYLIKTRGQQVTLSCSPISGHRSVSWYQQTPGQGLQFLFEYFSETQRNKGNFPGRFSGRQFSNSRSEMNVSTLELGDSALYLCASSPPGHGMNTEAFFGQGTRLTVV.

The rearrangement uses TRBV27 and TRBJ1-5, with 9 bases identical to TRBD1. The CDR3 runs to 13 residues. Germline lookup yields CDR1 MNHEY and CDR2 SMNVEV (reference sequence). With V trimmed by 5 bases and J by 6 bases, 2 bases remained unmatched. The CDR3 coding sequence is TGTGCCAGCAGTCAACAGGGGGCTCAGCCCCAGCATTTT. This encodes CASSQQGAQPQHF.

The V call is TRBV28, the J call TRBJ2-2; 7 bases align to TRBD1. Germline-derived CDR1 and CDR2 are MDHEN and SYDVKM. Trimming at V came to 7 bases and at J to 5 bases, leaving 13 bases not matched to a gene. This CDR3 is built from 16 residues. The CDR3 DNA is TGTGCCAGCAAAGTTGGAGTGGGACAGTTAACCGGGGAGCTGTTTTTT. This gives the protein CASKVGVGQLTGELFF.

The V call is TRBV28, the J call TRBJ2-7; TRBD2 matches at 10 bases. V lost 9 bases and J lost 2; bases outside the gene matches: 10. Germline CDR1 MDHEN, CDR2 SYDVKM. The CDR3 has 15 amino acids. CDR3 loop: CASRDLAGVAYEQYF. The CDR3, as DNA: TGTGCCAGTAGGGATCTAGCGGGAGTCGCCTACGAGCAGTACTTC.

The sample holds a few counts of this clone. The chain has TRBV7-2 and TRBJ2-1; TRBD2 agrees at 8 bases. Germline CDR1 SGHTA, CDR2 FQGNSA. There are 14 residues in the CDR3. With V trimmed by 2 bases and J by 10 bases, 7 bases remained unmatched. The CDR3 DNA is TGTGCCAGCAGCTTACCCGGGGTAGCGGGAGAGCAGTTCTTC. As protein: CASSLPGVAGEQFF.

V and J are TRBV5-1 and TRBJ2-6, with D possibly TRBD1 on 6 matching bases. The V gene's germline CDR1 is SGHRS and CDR2 YFSETQ. The CDR3 loop spans 17 amino acids. V lost 4 bases to trimming and J lost 4 bases, with 18 bases between them. In DNA form, the CDR3 reads TGCGCCAGCAGCCCCGCTCCCGACAGGATGGGGGCCAACGTCCTGACTTTC. This codes for CASSPAPDRMGANVLTF.

This chain joins TRBV7-9 and TRBJ2-1, with 10 bases aligning to TRBD2. The CDR3 has 17 residues. Unmatched junction bases numbered 21, after V lost 11 bases and J lost 8 bases. CDR1 is SEHNR and CDR2 is FQNEAQ in the germline V gene (reference sequence). This chain's CDR3 is CAATGTSVLTDLDEQFF. The CDR3 DNA reads as TGTGCCGCAACCGGGACTAGCGTCCTTACCGATCTGGATGAGCAGTTCTTC.

V gene TRBV7-2 combines with J gene TRBJ1-1; a possible D gene is TRBD1 (6 bases). The CDR3 sequence is 15 residues long. The germline CDR1 and CDR2 sequences are SGHTA and FQGNSA. V was clipped by 5 bases and J by 3 bases, with 16 bases between them. This CDR3 is CASSTSGTTHTEAFF. As DNA, the CDR3 is TGTGCCAGCAGCACGTCCGGGACAACGCACACTGAAGCTTTCTTT.

This chain links TRBV27 with TRBJ2-7; D unresolved. With 0 bases removed from V and 2 bases from J, the gap between germline ends came to 8 bases. CDR3 length: 14 amino acids. The germline V gene encodes CDR1 MNHEY and CDR2 SMNVEV (reference sequence). CDR3 in amino acids: CASSLSLPAYEQYF. In DNA form, the CDR3 reads TGTGCCAGCAGTTTATCGCTACCGGCCTACGAGCAGTACTTC.

The chain employs TRBV7-8 and TRBJ2-7; D is possibly TRBD2 (5 bases). This CDR3 is 11 amino acids long. Germline V CDR1 and CDR2: SGHVS, FQNEAQ. V gave up 5 bases and J gave up 5 bases, with 7 bases separating them. The DNA for the CDR3 is TGTGCCAGCAGCCCTAGCAACGAGCAGTACTTC. Protein sequence: CASSPSNEQYF.

This chain links TRBV18 with TRBJ2-7; D is unclear. Deletions cut 3 bases from V and 0 bases from J, with 9 bases between. CDR1 and CDR2 (germline): KGHSH, LQKENI. The CDR3 consists of 14 residues. The CDR3 reads CASSPFGSSYEQYF. CDR3 DNA: TGTGCCAGCTCACCTTTCGGTAGCTCCTACGAGCAGTACTTC. Drawing the rest from reference TRBV18 and TRBJ2-7, the complete variable domain is NAGVMQNPRHLVRRRGQEARLRCSPMKGHSHVYWYRQLPEEGLKFMVYLQKENIIDESGMPKERFSAEFPKEGPSILRIQQVVRGDSAAYFCASSPFGSSYEQYFGPGTRLTVT.

This chain uses TRBV10-3 with TRBJ2-1; 8 bases match TRBD2. Germline V gene data show CDR1 as ENHRY and CDR2 as SYGVKD. This CDR3 region has 14 residues. V lost 10 bases, J lost 5 bases, and 10 bases stayed unmatched. The DNA of the CDR3 is TGTGCCACGACGTCTGGGACTAGAAACAATGAGCAGTTCTTC. Protein: CATTSGTRNNEQFF.